This T cell receptor (beta chain) was identified during a study of blood T cells in healthy people across ages. The wider study: T cells yielded about one barcoded beta molecule per two cells through template switching.

In regard to this clonotype: The junction and the germline gene differ at one end; a read error may be behind it.

Every donor provided roughly 10 milliliters of peripheral blood. The CDR3 length is 15 residues. Germline values: CDR1 SGHVS, CDR2 FQNEAQ. Together with a sample-barcoded 5' primer, a J-beta primer mix was included in a second PCR lasting about 7 to 12 cycles. MiXCR, applied by TCRdb to the 5' RACE reads, yields one record per CDR3 protein. The repertoire holds 1.5 million to 1.9 million distinct CDR3 sequences, with approximately 39% as singletons. The genes are TRBV7-8 and TRBJ2-1; D is perhaps TRBD2 (6 bases). The DNA matches TRBJ2-7 better at its end, which makes the J call doubtful. The specimen was blood. This TCR was sampled from a woman under 30 in good health. CDR3 sequence: CVSSKLASSYNEQYF. The CDR3, as DNA: TGTGTCAGCAGCAAACTAGCATCGTCCTACAATGAGCAGTACTTC.